Listed here are 29 T cell receptor beta chains from one sample, sequenced in a study of blood T cell repertoires in COVID-19. Some clones are missing from TCRdb's copy, which holds only in-frame ones; the method was immunoSEQ multiplex PCR. The repertoire holds about 290,000 clones, 75% to 90% seen once, with less than 2% in the top ten. Input material: PBMCs or T cells enriched from blood (not recorded which). All receptors come from a middle-aged woman who had recovered from COVID-19.

This chain's CDR3 is CASSPQGGTGGYTGELFF. The CDR3 DNA reads TGTGCCAGCAGCCCCCAAGGAGGGACAGGGGGCTACACCGGGGAGCTGTTTTTT. The chain links TRBV7-3 to TRBJ2-2, with 12 nucleotides matching TRBD1. The CDR3 extends over 18 amino acids. Germline CDR1 and CDR2: SGHTA and FQGTGA. Losses at the gene ends were 5 bases for V and 3 bases for J; bases not matched to a gene: 10.

This clone was found once. V and J are TRBV9 and TRBJ2-2; D might be TRBD2 (6 bases). The germline CDR1 and CDR2 sequences are SGDLS and YYNGEE. This CDR3 has 18 residues. The germline V and J ends were trimmed by 3 bases and 5 bases, with 23 bases remaining between them. CDR3 sequence (DNA): TGTGCCAGCAGCGCCGCTTTTGGGGGAGGCCAAATAACCGGGGAGCTGTTTTTT. It yields the protein CASSAAFGGGQITGELFF.

The V gene is TRBV5-4, the J gene TRBJ2-7; D is undetermined. The germline CDR1 and CDR2 sequences are SGHNT and YYREEE (reference sequence). The CDR3 loop spans 14 amino acids. Trimming left V 0 bases short and J 2 bases short, with 9 bases between. The CDR3 sequence is CASSLDPSAYEQYF. The DNA for the CDR3 is TGTGCCAGCAGCTTGGATCCTTCTGCCTACGAGCAGTACTTC.

The chain carries TRBV10-3 and TRBJ2-1, with 8 bases that match TRBD2. Per germline, CDR1 ENHRY and CDR2 SYGVKD. The CDR3 sequence is 16 residues long. V trimming: 3 bases; J trimming: 5 bases; junction bases outside the gene matches: 9. This CDR3 is CAISDKSGSVNNEQFF. As DNA, the CDR3 is TGTGCCATCAGTGACAAAAGCGGGAGTGTAAACAATGAGCAGTTCTTC.

This chain links TRBV7-2 with TRBJ2-6; 10 bases line up with TRBD2. The germline V gene has CDR1 SGHTA and CDR2 FQGNSA. J gave up 0 bases and V 1 base, and 3 bases lay outside the gene matches. CDR3 size: 18 residues. The CDR3 DNA reads TGTGCCAGCAGCTTAGTAGCTAGCGGGAGCTCTGGGGCCAACGTCCTGACTTTC. This codes for CASSLVASGSSGANVLTF. Looking up the rest from reference TRBV7-2 and TRBJ2-6 gives the full variable domain: GAGVSQSPSNKVTEKGKDVELRCDPISGHTALYWYRQSLGQGLEFLIYFQGNSAPDKSGLPSDRFSAERTGGSVSTLTIQRTQQEDSAVYLCASSLVASGSSGANVLTFGAGSRLTVL.

V and J are TRBV3-1 (or the pseudogene TRBV3-2) and TRBJ1-6; 9 bases agree with TRBD1. The CDR3 spans 16 residues. Germline V CDR1 and CDR2: LGHDT, YNNKEL (reference sequence). The V gene end was trimmed by 4 bases and the J gene end by 6 bases; junction bases not matched to a gene: 7. The chain's CDR3 is CASSLIQGAGNSPLHF. The DNA for the CDR3 is TGTGCCAGCAGCCTCATACAGGGGGCAGGTAATTCACCCCTCCACTTT.

V usage is TRBV6-5 and J usage is TRBJ1-2; 8 positions agree with TRBD1. The CDR3 spans 15 residues. Germline CDR1 is MNHEY and CDR2 is SVGAGI. Unmatched junction bases numbered 14, after V lost 10 bases and J lost 4 bases. DNA for the CDR3: TGTGCCACAGGTCTTTCACAGGGGGGGGTCTATGGCTACACCTTC. This encodes CATGLSQGGVYGYTF.

The chain has TRBV29-1 and TRBJ2-1, with TRBD2 matching 13 bases. Germline V lookup: CDR1 SQVTM, CDR2 ANQGSEA. The J segment lost 0 bases and the V segment lost 4 bases, leaving 3 bases of the junction unmatched. The CDR3 is 16 amino acids. DNA of the CDR3: TGCAGCGTTGCGGGACTAGCGGGGTACTCCTACAATGAGCAGTTCTTC. Its translation: CSVAGLAGYSYNEQFF.

The chain recombines TRBV15 with TRBJ2-3, with 9 bases matching TRBD2. The germline V gene has CDR1 LNHNV and CDR2 YYDKDF (reference sequence). CDR3 length: 17 amino acids. V lost 0 bases and J lost 4; bases outside the gene matches: 8. The CDR3 sequence: CATSRDFGSGSADTQYF. Here the CDR3 DNA reads TGTGCCACCAGCAGAGATTTTGGTAGCGGGAGTGCAGATACGCAGTATTTT.

The chain links TRBV30 to TRBJ1-4; D remains ambiguous. The V gene lost 3 bases and the J gene lost 8 bases, with 13 bases spanning the gap. Per germline, CDR1 GTSNPN and CDR2 SVGIG (reference sequence). This CDR3 spans 13 amino acids. CDR3 sequence (DNA): TGTGCCTGGAGCGACTATCCACAAGAAAAACTGTTTTTT. Its translation is CAWSDYPQEKLFF. Combining the CDR3 with reference TRBV30 and TRBJ1-4 gives the whole variable domain SQTIHQWPATLVQPVGSPLSLECTVEGTSNPNLYWYRQAAGRGLQLLFYSVGIGQISSEVPQNLSASRPQDRQFILSSKKLLLSDSGFYLCAWSDYPQEKLFFGSGTQLSVL.

This chain links TRBV6-5 with TRBJ2-7, with 9 bases aligning to TRBD1. The germline V gene encodes CDR1 MNHEY and CDR2 SVGAGI. The J segment lost 6 bases and the V segment lost 6 bases, leaving 12 bases of the junction unmatched. This CDR3 contains 15 residues. The DNA for the CDR3 is TGTGCCAGCAGCGATTCCGGGACAGGGATGCTCGAGCAGTACTTC. It is translated as CASSDSGTGMLEQYF.

This chain joins TRBV29-1 and TRBJ1-1; D is undetermined. The CDR3 is 16 residues long. Germline CDR1 reads SQVTM; CDR2 reads ANQGSEA. With 5 bases removed from V and 1 base from J, the gap between germline ends came to 20 bases. The CDR3 region is CSVLTFGISGNTEAFF. The CDR3 region has the DNA TGCAGCGTTCTCACTTTCGGGATCTCTGGGAACACTGAAGCTTTCTTT.

The chain employs TRBV5-1 and TRBJ2-5; weak D call: TRBD2 (5 bases). Germline V CDR1 and CDR2: SGHRS, YFSETQ. The CDR3 has 14 amino acids. With 5 bases removed from V and 5 bases from J, the gap between germline ends came to 16 bases. CDR3 sequence reads: CASRRRISGETQYF. For the CDR3, the DNA is TGCGCCAGCAGGCGGAGGATATCCGGGGAGACCCAGTACTTC.

The chain employs TRBV4-2 and TRBJ2-7; TRBD1 aligns across 8 bases. J lost 7 bases, V lost 6 bases, and 14 bases had no gene match. This CDR3 is built from 15 residues. In germline, CDR1 is LGHNA, CDR2 YNFKEQ. The CDR3 loop reads CASSPLGTGDYEQYF. The CDR3 DNA follows: TGTGCCAGCAGTCCGCTGGGGACAGGTGACTATGAGCAGTACTTC.

This clone was recorded a few times. The chain links TRBV5-6 to TRBJ1-5, with D possibly TRBD1 on 5 matching bases. CDR1 SGHDT and CDR2 YYEEEE come from the germline V gene. The length of the CDR3 is 14 residues. Trimming removed 4 bases at V and 7 bases at J, with 15 bases between. The chain's CDR3 is CASSRQGGIQPQHF. The CDR3 coding sequence is TGTGCCAGCAGCCGCCAGGGAGGTATACAGCCCCAGCATTTT.

The chain carries TRBV25-1 and TRBJ1-2; D is unresolved. Looked up from germline, CDR1 is MGHDK and CDR2 is SYGVNS. The CDR3 is 12 amino acids. V lost 5 bases, J lost 2 bases, and 6 bases lay in between. The CDR3 sequence is CASSTTNYGYTF. The CDR3 nucleotides are TGTGCCAGCAGTACGACAAACTATGGCTACACCTTC.

The V and J genes are TRBV30 and TRBJ2-7; 7 bases are a match to TRBD1. The CDR3 spans 14 residues. The germline V gene encodes CDR1 GTSNPN and CDR2 SVGIG (reference sequence). V trimming: 3 bases; J trimming: 3 bases; junction bases outside the gene matches: 8. Written as DNA, the CDR3 is TGTGCCTGGAGGGATACGACAGGGTTCTACGAGCAGTACTTC. This sequence encodes CAWRDTTGFYEQYF.

This clone was observed once. The chain has TRBV7-3 and TRBJ1-1; 9 bases fit TRBD1. The germline CDR1 and CDR2 sequences are SGHTA and FQGTGA. V lost 2 bases to trimming and J lost 5 bases; unmatched junction nucleotides: 6. The CDR3 sequence is 15 residues long. The CDR3 loop reads CASSLGDRVRTEAFF. Written as DNA, the CDR3 is TGTGCCAGCAGCTTAGGGGACAGGGTAAGGACTGAAGCTTTCTTT.

This rearrangement joins TRBV6-5 to TRBJ1-1, with 9 bases fitting TRBD1. The CDR3 is 15 amino acids. Germline CDR1 and CDR2: MNHEY and SVGAGI. V shed 8 bases and J 0 bases; nucleotides not matched to a gene: 7. The CDR3 loop is CASRTGAAMNTEAFF. The CDR3 DNA is TGTGCCAGCCGGACAGGGGCAGCGATGAACACTGAAGCTTTCTTT.

This chain joins TRBV7-2 and TRBJ1-4, with 8 bases identical to TRBD1. The germline gives CDR1 SGHTA, CDR2 FQGNSA. V trimming: 2 bases; J trimming: 7 bases; junction bases outside the gene matches: 6. This CDR3 region has 15 residues. The CDR3 region has the DNA TGTGCCAGCAGCTTATCCACAGGGGGAGGTGAAAAACTGTTTTTT. Its translation: CASSLSTGGGEKLFF.

The chain uses TRBV6-5 and TRBJ1-2; D is undetermined. CDR1 and CDR2 (germline): MNHEY, SVGAGI. This CDR3 comprises 12 residues. V lost 8 bases and J 7 bases, leaving 14 bases between the germline ends. CDR3 nucleotides: TGTGCCAGCTCCTTCGCGGTAGGTGGCTACACCTTC. This gives the protein CASSFAVGGYTF.

The chain joins TRBV6-5 to TRBJ1-5; 8 bases align to TRBD1. The CDR3 length is 15 residues. V lost 7 bases and J lost 4; bases outside the gene matches: 9. The germline V gene has CDR1 MNHEY and CDR2 SVGAGI. CDR3 nucleotide sequence: TGTGCCAGCACCTCGGACAGGGTGGTAAATCAGCCCCAGCATTTT. Protein sequence: CASTSDRVVNQPQHF.

This clone was seen only once. This rearrangement joins TRBV3-1 (or the pseudogene TRBV3-2) to TRBJ1-2; D ambiguous. Germline assignment: CDR1 LGHDT and CDR2 YNNKEL (reference sequence). V was trimmed by 0 bases and J by 5 bases, leaving 10 bases between them. The CDR3 consists of 14 residues. CDR3 coding DNA: TGTGCCAGCAGCCAAGATCCCGGCGGTTATGGCTACACCTTC. It yields the protein CASSQDPGGYGYTF.

This clone was seen only once. This rearrangement joins TRBV7-9 to TRBJ1-6; TRBD1 matches 8 bases. Per germline, CDR1 SEHNR and CDR2 FQNEAQ (reference sequence). After removal of 6 bases from V and 10 bases from J, the junction contained 11 bases not matched to a gene. The CDR3 sequence is 15 residues long. This CDR3 is CASRPAGQGNSPLHF. The CDR3 bases are TGTGCCAGCAGACCAGCCGGACAGGGCAACTCACCCCTCCACTTT.

In the case of this clone: This sample includes further DNA sequences coding for the same CDR3. The genes are TRBV7-9 and TRBJ1-2; no clear D. Per germline, CDR1 SEHNR and CDR2 FQNEAQ (reference sequence). Trimming removed 1 base from V and 3 bases from J, with 6 bases in between. The CDR3 covers 13 residues. CDR3 residues: CASSLGADYGYTF. The CDR3 DNA is TGTGCCAGCAGCTTAGGAGCGGACTATGGCTACACCTTC.

This chain uses TRBV6-2 or TRBV6-3 with TRBJ2-5; 8 bases map to TRBD1. Looked up from germline, CDR1 is MNHEY and CDR2 is SVGEGT. Trimming cost V 2 bases and J 2 bases; bases outside gene matches: 10. The CDR3 runs to 17 residues. The CDR3 here is CASSYGRRTGIQETQYF. CDR3 nucleotide sequence: TGTGCCAGCAGTTACGGGAGAAGGACAGGGATTCAAGAGACCCAGTACTTC.

The table lists this clone with many counts. The chain has TRBV2 and TRBJ1-4; 8 positions match TRBD1. With 6 bases clipped from V and 13 bases from J, the junction kept 7 bases outside the gene matches. The CDR3 length is 12 residues. CDR1 and CDR2 (germline): SNHLY, FYNNEI. This CDR3 reads CASSATGGGLFF. CDR3 sequence (DNA): TGTGCCAGCAGCGCAACAGGGGGAGGACTGTTTTTT.

This sequence joins TRBV6-5 and TRBJ1-5; TRBD1 agrees at 12 bases. This CDR3 is 15 amino acids long. CDR1 is MNHEY and CDR2 is SVGAGI in the germline V gene. Trimming took 6 bases from V and 7 from J; bases not matched to a gene: 7. The CDR3 loop reads CASRGGQGAGQPQHF. The CDR3 DNA follows: TGTGCCAGCAGAGGGGGACAGGGGGCTGGGCAGCCCCAGCATTTT.

The J gene is TRBJ1-1, the V gene TRBV11-2; D is undetermined. V was pared by 6 bases and J by 3 bases, with 11 bases between. The CDR3 has 13 residues. CDR1 is SGHAT, CDR2 FQNNGV, per germline. DNA for the CDR3: TGTGCCAGCAGTTTGAGGGATGACACTGAAGCTTTCTTT. Translating gives CASSLRDDTEAFF.